Following are 19 T cell receptor beta chains from one sample sequenced in a study of blood T cell repertoires in COVID-19. Clones were sequenced by immunoSEQ multiplex PCR, and TCRdb holds only the in-frame ones, with some missing. The profile shows approximately 200,000 clones, roughly 76% of them singletons. The sequenced material came from peripheral blood. The source of these receptors is a human donor in a cohort sampled during active COVID-19.

The sample holds one count of this clone. The V gene is TRBV5-1, the J gene TRBJ1-2; TRBD1 matches at 8 bases. This CDR3 has 14 amino acids. The junction had 6 bases not matched to a gene; V was cut back by 4 bases and J by 4 bases. Germline CDR1 reads SGHRS; CDR2 reads YFSETQ. Here the CDR3 reads CASSPDRASYGYTF. The CDR3 DNA follows: TGCGCCAGCAGCCCGGACAGGGCTAGCTATGGCTACACCTTC.

This rearrangement joins TRBV5-1 to TRBJ2-7; TRBD2 might be the D (5 bases). Germline V gene lookup returns CDR1 SGHRS and CDR2 YFSETQ. Trimming removed 6 bases from V and 2 bases from J, with 15 bases in between. CDR3 length: 14 amino acids. This chain's CDR3 is CASTPGLTTYEQYF. CDR3 nucleotides: TGCGCCAGCACCCCTGGACTCACAACCTACGAGCAGTACTTC. Combining the CDR3 with reference TRBV5-1 and TRBJ2-7 gives the whole variable domain KAGVTQTPRYLIKTRGQQVTLSCSPISGHRSVSWYQQTPGQGLQFLFEYFSETQRNKGNFPGRFSGRQFSNSRSEMNVSTLELGDSALYLCASTPGLTTYEQYFGPGTRLTVT.

This sequence joins TRBV6-2 or TRBV6-3 and TRBJ2-7; D is perhaps TRBD1 (6 bases). The germline CDR1 and CDR2 sequences are MNHEY and SVGEGT. The CDR3 covers 13 residues. The V and J ends lost 5 bases and 2 bases respectively, with 10 bases between them. DNA of the CDR3: TGTGCCAGCAGTCCCAGGGGACCCTACGAGCAGTACTTC. Encoded protein: CASSPRGPYEQYF.

The chain uses TRBV11-2 and TRBJ2-7; possibly TRBD2 for D (5 bases). This CDR3 is 13 amino acids long. V dropped 1 base and J dropped 7 bases, with 11 bases sitting between them. The germline gives CDR1 SGHAT, CDR2 FQNNGV. For the CDR3, the DNA is TGTGCCAGCAGCTTAGGGACCCCGGGAGAGCAGTACTTC. Translation: CASSLGTPGEQYF. Combining the CDR3 with reference TRBV11-2 and TRBJ2-7 gives the whole variable domain EAGVAQSPRYKIIEKRQSVAFWCNPISGHATLYWYQQILGQGPKLLIQFQNNGVVDDSQLPKDRFSAERLKGVDSTLKIQPAKLEDSAVYLCASSLGTPGEQYFGPGTRLTVT.

This clone was counted between two and nine times. The chain is built from TRBV27 and TRBJ1-2, with 9 bases that match TRBD1. The CDR3 loop spans 14 amino acids. Trimming removed 5 bases from V and 8 bases from J; junction bases left unmatched: 9. Germline loops: CDR1 MNHEY, CDR2 SMNVEV (reference sequence). The CDR3: CASSPRTGEKGYTF. Here the CDR3 DNA reads TGTGCCAGCAGTCCCCGGACAGGGGAGAAAGGCTACACCTTC.

The V call is TRBV7-2, the J call TRBJ2-1; a weak D match, TRBD1 (6 bases). Germline V CDR1 and CDR2: SGHTA, FQGNSA. The V gene lost 5 bases and the J gene lost 6 bases, with 11 bases spanning the gap. The CDR3 is made up of 13 amino acids. Here the CDR3 DNA reads TGTGCCAGCAGCCTTGGACAGCTCAATGAGCAGTTCTTC. It yields the protein CASSLGQLNEQFF.

J is TRBJ2-7 and V is TRBV7-9; 8 bases fit TRBD2. V was clipped by 2 bases and J by 3 bases; unmatched bases: 6. The CDR3 length is 15 residues. Germline V gene data show CDR1 as SEHNR and CDR2 as FQNEAQ (reference sequence). This chain's CDR3 is CASSLSLAGIYEQYF. The CDR3 DNA sequence: TGTGCCAGCAGCTTAAGCTTAGCGGGGATCTACGAGCAGTACTTC.

The V call is TRBV6-5, the J call TRBJ2-5; 7 positions match TRBD1. The CDR3 sequence is 14 residues long. Per the germline V gene, CDR1 is MNHEY and CDR2 is SVGAGI. Trimming took 3 bases from V and 2 from J; bases not matched to a gene: 3. CDR3 residues: CASSYVQGQETQYF. For the CDR3, the DNA is TGTGCCAGCAGTTATGTACAGGGGCAAGAGACCCAGTACTTC.

The V gene is TRBV19, the J gene TRBJ2-7, with a possible D match to TRBD1 (5 bases). The CDR3 spans 14 residues. Trimming removed 3 bases at V and 2 bases at J, with 11 bases between. The V gene's germline CDR1 is LNHDA and CDR2 SQIVND (reference sequence). CDR3 amino acids: CASSMAGYAYEQYF. CDR3 DNA: TGTGCCAGTAGTATGGCAGGGTACGCCTACGAGCAGTACTTC.

The CDR3 region has the DNA TGTGCCAGCAGCCACTCCAGGGACTTCTACGAGCAGTACTTC. Protein product: CASSHSRDFYEQYF. The genes are TRBV14 and TRBJ2-7, with D maybe TRBD2 (6 bases). The V end was cut by 3 bases, the J end by 3 bases, with 12 bases between. Germline assignment: CDR1 SGHDN and CDR2 FVKESK. CDR3 length: 14 amino acids.

CDR3 in DNA: TGTGCCACCAGCTTAAACACTGAAGCTTTCTTT. Translated: CATSLNTEAFF. V gene TRBV15 combines with J gene TRBJ1-1, with D uncertain. Trimming took 5 bases from V and 2 from J, leaving 3 bases between them. From germline, CDR1 is LNHNV and CDR2 YYDKDF (reference sequence). This CDR3 spans 11 amino acids. Combining the CDR3 with reference TRBV15 and TRBJ1-1 gives the whole variable domain DAMVIQNPRYQVTQFGKPVTLSCSQTLNHNVMYWYQQKSSQAPKLLFHYYDKDFNNEADTPDNFQSRRPNTSFCFLDIRSPGLGDTAMYLCATSLNTEAFFGQGTRLTVV.

This clone was recorded only once. This chain connects TRBV28 to TRBJ1-6; D may be TRBD1 (5 bases). Germline V gene data show CDR1 as MDHEN and CDR2 as SYDVKM. Between the trimmed V and J ends, which lost 11 bases and 14 bases, there was a span of 13 bases. The CDR3 runs to 10 residues. CDR3 loop: CASSGLTLHF. CDR3 coding DNA: TGTGCCTCATCGGGACTTACCCTCCACTTT. Filled out from reference TRBV28 and TRBJ1-6, the complete variable domain reads DVKVTQSSRYLVKRTGEKVFLECVQDMDHENMFWYRQDPGLGLRLIYFSYDVKMKEKGDIPEGYSVSREKKERFSLILESASTNQTSMYLCASSGLTLHFGNGTRLTVT.

The chain uses TRBV9 and TRBJ1-4; TRBD1 might be the D (6 bases). The CDR3 is 15 amino acids. From germline, CDR1 is SGDLS and CDR2 YYNGEE. The V and J ends lost 3 bases and 4 bases respectively, with 13 bases between them. This CDR3 is CASSAAGTLNEKLFF. For the CDR3, the DNA is TGTGCCAGCAGCGCCGCCGGGACACTTAATGAAAAACTGTTTTTT.

The chain uses TRBV30 and TRBJ1-1; TRBD1 matches 10 bases. V shed 6 bases and J 6 bases; nucleotides not matched to a gene: 4. This CDR3 has 12 amino acids. The germline gives CDR1 GTSNPN, CDR2 SVGIG (reference sequence). In nucleotides, the CDR3 is TGTGCCTGCAGACAGGGGGCGCCTGAAGCTTTCTTT. Amino acid sequence: CACRQGAPEAFF.

This clone showed up just once. The chain couples TRBV28 to TRBJ1-1; 7 bases map to TRBD1. The CDR3 is 14 amino acids. Trimming took 2 bases from V and 6 from J; bases not matched to a gene: 6. The germline V gene has CDR1 MDHEN and CDR2 SYDVKM. Here the CDR3 reads CASSLKQGKAEAFF. The CDR3 region has the DNA TGTGCCAGCAGTTTAAAACAGGGGAAGGCTGAAGCTTTCTTT. Filled out from reference TRBV28 and TRBJ1-1, the complete variable domain reads DVKVTQSSRYLVKRTGEKVFLECVQDMDHENMFWYRQDPGLGLRLIYFSYDVKMKEKGDIPEGYSVSREKKERFSLILESASTNQTSMYLCASSLKQGKAEAFFGQGTRLTVV.

The rearrangement joins TRBV28 to TRBJ2-7; 8 positions agree with TRBD1. Germline CDR1 and CDR2: MDHEN and SYDVKM. The junction had 5 bases not matched to a gene; V was cut back by 2 bases and J by 2 bases. The CDR3 extends over 15 amino acids. CDR3 nucleotide sequence: TGTGCCAGCAGTTTAATGGGACAGGACCCCTACGAGCAGTACTTC. It encodes CASSLMGQDPYEQYF.

The CDR3 sequence is CAITGSLAYGYTF. The DNA of the CDR3 is TGTGCCATCACCGGCAGCTTAGCCTATGGCTACACCTTC. The genes are TRBV10-3 and TRBJ1-2; D is unresolved. The CDR3 is made up of 13 amino acids. Germline-derived CDR1 and CDR2 are ENHRY and SYGVKD. V lost 7 bases to trimming and J lost 4 bases, with 13 bases between them.

The V call is TRBV28, the J call TRBJ1-6; 8 bases are a match to TRBD1. V trimming: 7 bases; J trimming: 8 bases; junction bases outside the gene matches: 7. CDR1 MDHEN and CDR2 SYDVKM come from the germline V gene. The CDR3 length is 14 residues. In DNA, the CDR3 is TGTGCCAGCACGACGGACAGGGAGTATTCACCCCTCCACTTT. This translates into CASTTDREYSPLHF.

V gene TRBV6-5 combines with J gene TRBJ1-3; no clear D gene. V was clipped by 0 bases and J by 0 bases, with 9 bases between them. CDR3 length: 16 amino acids. Germline V gene data show CDR1 as MNHEY and CDR2 as SVGAGI. The CDR3 coding sequence is TGTGCCAGCAGTTACTCGCTCCGGGGCTCTGGAAACACCATATATTTT. This translates into CASSYSLRGSGNTIYF.